These 18 T cell receptor beta chains originate from one sample sequenced in a study of cytomegalovirus exposure and HLA in healthy donors. Clones were read by immunoSEQ multiplex PCR, and TCRdb kept only the in-frame ones, dropping some. Altogether fewer than 200,000 clones are present, about 89% being singletons, with the ten largest covering more than 2.5%. Sample: PBMCs. The source of these receptors is a woman younger than 35 in good health and CMV-seropositive.

This clone was seen a single time. This sequence joins TRBV28 and TRBJ1-5; TRBD1 matches 8 bases. CDR3 length: 16 amino acids. Germline V gene sequence: CDR1 MDHEN, CDR2 SYDVKM. The V and J ends lost 1 base and 1 base, in that order; junction bases with no gene match: 3. This CDR3 is CASSLSRQGSNQPQHF. The CDR3 nucleotides read TGTGCCAGCAGTTTATCGCGACAGGGGAGCAATCAGCCCCAGCATTTT.

This chain joins TRBV10-2 and TRBJ2-5; 11 bases are a match to TRBD2. Losses at the gene ends were 2 bases for V and 5 bases for J; bases not matched to a gene: 7. The germline V gene has CDR1 WSHSY and CDR2 SAAADI. The CDR3 runs to 16 residues. CDR3 residues: CASSEGPSGRRETQYF. The CDR3, as DNA: TGCGCCAGCAGTGAGGGGCCTAGCGGGAGGCGGGAGACCCAGTACTTC.

The rearrangement joins TRBV10-3 to TRBJ1-2; 9 bases align to TRBD1. CDR1 and CDR2 (germline): ENHRY, SYGVKD. The CDR3 consists of 15 residues. Trimming at V came to 1 base and at J to 8 bases, leaving 8 bases not matched to a gene. CDR3: CAISEWDRALKGYTF. As DNA, the CDR3 is TGTGCCATCAGTGAGTGGGACAGGGCTTTGAAAGGCTACACCTTC.

The chain links TRBV5-1 to TRBJ1-2; D gene uncertain. The germline V gene encodes CDR1 SGHRS and CDR2 YFSETQ. The CDR3 runs 12 residues. Trimming pared 1 base from V and 6 bases from J, leaving 7 bases between. In DNA, the CDR3 is TGCGCCAGCAGCTTGTTACGGGATGGCTACACCTTC. This encodes CASSLLRDGYTF.

V usage is TRBV28 and J usage is TRBJ2-7; 8 nucleotides line up with TRBD2. Germline V CDR1 and CDR2: MDHEN, SYDVKM. The CDR3 contains 15 residues. V shed 3 bases and J 0 bases; nucleotides not matched to a gene: 4. This chain's CDR3 is CASSFPAGGSYEQYF. The CDR3 region has the DNA TGTGCCAGCAGTTTCCCGGCGGGAGGCTCCTACGAGCAGTACTTC.

The chain employs TRBV27 and TRBJ2-5; the match to TRBD1 covers 9 bases. V shed 3 bases and J 3 bases; nucleotides not matched to a gene: 11. Germline CDR1 reads MNHEY; CDR2 reads SMNVEV (reference sequence). The CDR3 covers 17 residues. CDR3 DNA sequence: TGTGCCAGCAGTTTTGCCGGACAGGGGCTATGGAAAGAGACCCAGTACTTC. It translates to CASSFAGQGLWKETQYF.

This rearrangement joins TRBV7-9 to TRBJ2-1; 8 bases are a match to TRBD1. The V gene end was trimmed by 5 bases and the J gene end by 6 bases; junction bases not matched to a gene: 6. CDR1 is SEHNR, CDR2 FQNEAQ, per germline (reference sequence). The CDR3 runs 14 residues. The CDR3, as DNA: TGTGCCAGCAGCAGGACAGGGACGGCCAATGAGCAGTTCTTC. Residues: CASSRTGTANEQFF.

V is TRBV19 and J is TRBJ2-1; the D gene is possibly TRBD1 (7 bases). Per the germline V gene, CDR1 is LNHDA and CDR2 is SQIVND (reference sequence). CDR3 length equals 15 residues. Trimming stripped 5 bases from V and 7 bases from J, with 18 bases between. The CDR3 sequence: CASSAGGLPENEQFF. In DNA, the CDR3 is TGTGCCAGTAGTGCAGGGGGGCTCCCCGAGAATGAGCAGTTCTTC.

This clone came up once. This chain joins TRBV6-5 and TRBJ2-2; 9 bases are shared with TRBD2. J lost 4 bases, V lost 4 bases, and 7 bases had no gene match. The CDR3 is 16 residues long. CDR1 MNHEY and CDR2 SVGAGI come from the germline V gene. CDR3 sequence: CASSFLLAGVTGELFF. For the CDR3, the DNA is TGTGCCAGCAGTTTCCTATTAGCGGGGGTCACCGGGGAGCTGTTTTTT.

This chain joins TRBV23-1 and TRBJ2-7; D perhaps matches TRBD1 (6 bases). TRBV23-1 is reported as an ORF; its role is uncertain. The CDR3 sequence is 16 residues long. The V end lost 0 bases, the J end lost 2 bases, and 14 bases lay between the germline ends. CDR3 nucleotide sequence: TGCGCCAGCAGTCAATCGCTGGGGACATCAGCCTACGAGCAGTACTTC. It specifies CASSQSLGTSAYEQYF.

V gene TRBV11-2 combines with J gene TRBJ2-3, with 8 bases fitting TRBD2. The CDR3 consists of 16 residues. The junction had 7 bases not matched to a gene; V was cut back by 5 bases and J by 0 bases. Germline loops: CDR1 SGHAT, CDR2 FQNNGV. The CDR3 DNA is TGTGCCAGCAGCGCCCGACTAGCGAGTAGCACAGATACGCAGTATTTT. Translated: CASSARLASSTDTQYF.

The rearrangement joins TRBV9 to TRBJ2-3; maybe TRBD2 (6 bases). This CDR3 has 14 residues. Germline CDR1 SGDLS, CDR2 YYNGEE. The ends were cut back, 0 bases at V and 5 bases at J, with 10 bases in the middle. The DNA for the CDR3 is TGTGCCAGCAGCGTAGCGGGAGCGGGAGATACGCAGTATTTT. Translating gives CASSVAGAGDTQYF.

The chain carries TRBV10-1 and TRBJ2-3; 12 bases align to TRBD2. The CDR3 consists of 17 residues. J gave up 1 base and V 3 bases, and 5 bases lay outside the gene matches. From germline, CDR1 is WNHNN and CDR2 SYGVQD (reference sequence). The CDR3 DNA reads TGCGCCAGCAGTGACCTATGGACTAGCGGGGGCACAGATACGCAGTATTTT. Protein product: CASSDLWTSGGTDTQYF.

The rearrangement uses TRBV6-5 and TRBJ1-2; D not certain. The germline V gene encodes CDR1 MNHEY and CDR2 SVGAGI. Trimming stripped 0 bases from V and 7 bases from J, with 6 bases between. The CDR3 extends over 12 amino acids. CDR3 coding DNA: TGTGCCAGCAGTTACTCGAGGATTGGCTACACCTTC. It is translated as CASSYSRIGYTF.

The rearrangement joins TRBV5-6 to TRBJ2-7; tentative D call: TRBD2 (5 bases). Germline V gives CDR1 SGHDT, CDR2 YYEEEE. Trimming cost V 3 bases and J 3 bases, with 7 bases left between them. The CDR3 totals 12 residues. CDR3 sequence: CASSSDFYEQYF. The CDR3 DNA is TGTGCCAGCAGCTCGGACTTCTACGAGCAGTACTTC.

The sample holds one count of this clone. The chain recombines TRBV4-1 with TRBJ1-3; tentatively, D is TRBD1 (6 bases). The CDR3 runs to 16 residues. Per the germline V gene, CDR1 is MGHRA and CDR2 is YSYEKL. The V and J ends lost 0 bases and 4 bases respectively, with 13 bases between them. This chain's CDR3 is CASSQDPGVKGNTIYF. DNA for the CDR3: TGCGCCAGCAGCCAAGATCCAGGGGTGAAGGGAAACACCATATATTTT.

The genes are TRBV11-3 and TRBJ2-7, with 7 bases identical to TRBD1. There are 14 residues in the CDR3. In germline, CDR1 is SGHNT, CDR2 YENEEA. V was clipped by 5 bases and J by 2 bases; unmatched bases: 6. For the CDR3, the DNA is TGTGCCAGCAGCCGGGACAGTGGAACCTACGAGCAGTACTTC. It specifies CASSRDSGTYEQYF.

The chain recombines TRBV7-3 with TRBJ2-1, with D perhaps TRBD2 (5 bases). The CDR3 contains 16 residues. The germline V gene encodes CDR1 SGHTA and CDR2 FQGTGA. The germline V and J ends were trimmed by 0 bases and 2 bases, with 11 bases remaining between them. CDR3 sequence reads: CASSLTYSEAYNEQFF. The CDR3 DNA is TGTGCCAGCAGCTTAACGTATAGCGAAGCCTACAATGAGCAGTTCTTC.